Listed below are T cell receptor beta chains from one sample, sequenced in a study of CD8+ T cells in alopecia areata. TCRdb's copy holds only in-frame clones and misses some; the assay was immunoSEQ multiplex PCR. The sample carries roughly 150,000 clones, about 54% recorded once. The sample consisted of CD4+ T cells sorted from blood. The source is a human donor in good health. CDR3s include the opening cysteine and the closing phenylalanine or tryptophan. Each record gives: D gene, V gene, J gene, clone size, CDR3 DNA, CDR3 protein. The D gene is left open where the match is weak. Not all rows give a size; the values are once, few, many and, for expanded clones, a class.

d_call: TRBD1
v_call: TRBV5-1
j_call: TRBJ2-1
clone_size: .
cdr3_nt: TGCGCCAGCAGCCGTCGACAGGGTTACAATGAGCAGTTCTTC
cdr3_aa: CASSRRQGYNEQFF

d_call: TRBD1
v_call: TRBV29-1
j_call: TRBJ1-2
clone_size: once
cdr3_nt: TGCAGCGTTGACGGGACAGGGGTAAATGGCTACACCTTC
cdr3_aa: CSVDGTGVNGYTF

d_call: .
v_call: TRBV6-6
j_call: TRBJ2-6
clone_size: .
cdr3_nt: TGTGCCAGCATATCTGGGGCCAACGTCCTGACTTTC
cdr3_aa: CASISGANVLTF

d_call: TRBD1
v_call: TRBV7-9
j_call: TRBJ2-1
clone_size: .
cdr3_nt: TGTGCCTCCGGGGACAGCGGCTCCTACAATGAGCAGTTCTTC
cdr3_aa: CASGDSGSYNEQFF

d_call: .
v_call: TRBV7-9
j_call: TRBJ2-7
clone_size: .
cdr3_nt: TGTGCCAGCAGCCCCGTCCGGGCCGGTTGGGACGAGCAGTACTTC
cdr3_aa: CASSPVRAGWDEQYF

d_call: TRBD1
v_call: TRBV30
j_call: TRBJ1-3
clone_size: .
cdr3_nt: TGTGCCTGGACCGGGACAGGGGTCCCAGGAAACACCATATATTTT
cdr3_aa: CAWTGTGVPGNTIYF

d_call: TRBD2
v_call: TRBV27
j_call: TRBJ2-6
clone_size: .
cdr3_nt: TGTGCCAGCAGTTTAATCGGGGGGGCGGTTCGGGCCAACGTCCTGACTTTC
cdr3_aa: CASSLIGGAVRANVLTF

d_call: .
v_call: TRBV6-6
j_call: TRBJ2-2
clone_size: .
cdr3_nt: TGTGCCAGCAAGGGTGGGACCGCGAACACCGGGGAGCTGTTTTTT
cdr3_aa: CASKGGTANTGELFF

d_call: TRBD2
v_call: TRBV29-1
j_call: TRBJ2-7
clone_size: .
cdr3_nt: TGCAGCGCCGGGACTAGCGGCCGCTACGAGCAGTACTTC
cdr3_aa: CSAGTSGRYEQYF

d_call: TRBD1
v_call: TRBV5-1
j_call: TRBJ1-2
clone_size: .
cdr3_nt: TGCGCCAGCAGCTCCGACAGGGCGGCTGGCTACACCTTC
cdr3_aa: CASSSDRAAGYTF

d_call: .
v_call: TRBV10-3
j_call: TRBJ2-5
clone_size: .
cdr3_nt: TGTGCCATCAGGGGCCCGGGAGAGGGAGGAGAGACCCAGTACTTC
cdr3_aa: CAIRGPGEGGETQYF

d_call: TRBD2
v_call: TRBV7-7
j_call: TRBJ2-1
clone_size: .
cdr3_nt: TGTGCCAGCAGCATGCTAGCGGGCGGTGAGCAGTTCTTC
cdr3_aa: CASSMLAGGEQFF

d_call: .
v_call: TRBV4-1
j_call: TRBJ2-7
clone_size: .
cdr3_nt: TGCGCCAGCAGCACTGGGCGGGGTACCTACGAGCAGTACTTC
cdr3_aa: CASSTGRGTYEQYF

d_call: .
v_call: TRBV30
j_call: TRBJ1-5
clone_size: .
cdr3_nt: TGTGCCTGGAAAGTTGATAGCAATCAGCCCCAGCATTTT
cdr3_aa: CAWKVDSNQPQHF

d_call: .
v_call: TRBV18
j_call: TRBJ2-5
clone_size: few
cdr3_nt: TGTGCCAGCTCACCGACGAAGGGGGAGACCCAGTACTTC
cdr3_aa: CASSPTKGETQYF

d_call: .
v_call: TRBV18
j_call: TRBJ2-7
clone_size: .
cdr3_nt: TGTGCCAGCACGACGAAGATCGGGGACGAGCAGTACTTC
cdr3_aa: CASTTKIGDEQYF

d_call: .
v_call: TRBV6-5
j_call: TRBJ2-7
clone_size: .
cdr3_nt: TGTGCCAGCAGTTTTGAATACGAGCAGTACTTC
cdr3_aa: CASSFEYEQYF

d_call: .
v_call: TRBV30
j_call: TRBJ2-5
clone_size: .
cdr3_nt: TGTGCCTGGAGTGTGGGGTCTGGAGAGACCCAGTACTTC
cdr3_aa: CAWSVGSGETQYF

d_call: TRBD2
v_call: TRBV29-1
j_call: TRBJ2-1
clone_size: .
cdr3_nt: TGCAGCGTTGGAGCTCCCGGACTAGCGGGAGGAACCTACAATGAGCAGTTCTTC
cdr3_aa: CSVGAPGLAGGTYNEQFF

d_call: .
v_call: TRBV2
j_call: TRBJ2-5
clone_size: .
cdr3_nt: TGTGCCAGCAGCGAGGAAGAGGGGACCCAGTACTTC
cdr3_aa: CASSEEEGTQYF

d_call: .
v_call: TRBV15
j_call: TRBJ1-5
clone_size: few
cdr3_nt: TGTGCCACCAGCAGAGATAGAGGAGAGAATCAGCCCCAGCATTTT
cdr3_aa: CATSRDRGENQPQHF

d_call: TRBD1
v_call: TRBV29-1
j_call: TRBJ1-2
clone_size: .
cdr3_nt: TGCAGCGTTGAGAAAGACAGGGGTGGCTACACCTTC
cdr3_aa: CSVEKDRGGYTF

d_call: .
v_call: TRBV25-1
j_call: TRBJ2-7
clone_size: .
cdr3_nt: TGTGCCAGCAGCCGATTCTACGAGCAGTACTTC
cdr3_aa: CASSRFYEQYF

d_call: .
v_call: TRBV29-1
j_call: TRBJ2-7
clone_size: .
cdr3_nt: TGCAGCGTTAGGTGGCCTCCAACCTACGAGCAGTACTTC
cdr3_aa: CSVRWPPTYEQYF

d_call: TRBD1
v_call: TRBV5-1
j_call: TRBJ2-7
clone_size: once
cdr3_nt: TGCGCCAGCAGCCTCCGGGACAGGGGGTTCGAGCAGTACTTC
cdr3_aa: CASSLRDRGFEQYF

d_call: TRBD2
v_call: TRBV4-1
j_call: TRBJ2-7
clone_size: once
cdr3_nt: TGCGCCAGCAGCCAAGCTACTAGCGGGAGTTACGAGCAGTACTTC
cdr3_aa: CASSQATSGSYEQYF

d_call: .
v_call: TRBV2
j_call: TRBJ2-3
clone_size: .
cdr3_nt: TGTGCCAGCAGCGGACCCGGGACCCTTACTGATACGCAGTATTTT
cdr3_aa: CASSGPGTLTDTQYF

d_call: TRBD1
v_call: TRBV5-4
j_call: TRBJ2-4
clone_size: .
cdr3_nt: TGTGCCAGCAGCTTACAGGGGCGCGAAAACATTCAGTACTTC
cdr3_aa: CASSLQGRENIQYF

d_call: TRBD2
v_call: TRBV7-3
j_call: TRBJ2-1
clone_size: .
cdr3_nt: TGTGCCAGCAGCTTACCACGGGAGGGAACAAAGCAGTTCTTC
cdr3_aa: CASSLPREGTKQFF

d_call: .
v_call: TRBV27
j_call: TRBJ2-6
clone_size: .
cdr3_nt: TGTGCCAGCAGTACGGGGTTCTCTGGGGCCAACGTCCTGACTTTC
cdr3_aa: CASSTGFSGANVLTF

d_call: TRBD2
v_call: TRBV6-5
j_call: TRBJ2-7
clone_size: once
cdr3_nt: TGTGCCAGCAGTAAGGGACTAGCGGGACTTTACGAGCAGTACTTC
cdr3_aa: CASSKGLAGLYEQYF

d_call: TRBD1
v_call: TRBV5-4
j_call: TRBJ2-7
clone_size: .
cdr3_nt: TGTGCCAGCAGCCGACAGGGGCCTCCCCTCGAGCAGTACTTC
cdr3_aa: CASSRQGPPLEQYF

d_call: .
v_call: TRBV10-3
j_call: TRBJ1-5
clone_size: many
cdr3_nt: TGTGCCATCAGTGAGTCCGGAATTATTCAGCCCCAGCATTTT
cdr3_aa: CAISESGIIQPQHF

d_call: .
v_call: TRBV15
j_call: TRBJ2-7
clone_size: .
cdr3_nt: TGTGCCACCAGCAGAGAAACACACCTCTACGAGCAGTACTTC
cdr3_aa: CATSRETHLYEQYF

d_call: TRBD1
v_call: TRBV29-1
j_call: TRBJ2-7
clone_size: .
cdr3_nt: TGCAGCGTTCGACAGGGGTCCTACGAGCAGTACTTC
cdr3_aa: CSVRQGSYEQYF

d_call: TRBD1
v_call: TRBV5-4
j_call: TRBJ2-4
clone_size: .
cdr3_nt: TGTGCCAGCAGCCACCAGGGGGACATTCAGTACTTC
cdr3_aa: CASSHQGDIQYF

d_call: .
v_call: TRBV27
j_call: TRBJ2-7
clone_size: .
cdr3_nt: TGTGCCTCCACGGGCAGGTCTAACTACGAGCAGTACTTC
cdr3_aa: CASTGRSNYEQYF

d_call: .
v_call: TRBV30
j_call: TRBJ2-3
clone_size: .
cdr3_nt: TGTGCCACCGGAACAGATACGCAGTATTTT
cdr3_aa: CATGTDTQYF

d_call: .
v_call: TRBV6-1
j_call: TRBJ2-7
clone_size: .
cdr3_nt: TGTGCCAGCAGTTGGGACTTGACAGGTCTGGACGAGCAGTACTTC
cdr3_aa: CASSWDLTGLDEQYF

d_call: TRBD1
v_call: TRBV5-1
j_call: TRBJ1-1
clone_size: .
cdr3_nt: TGCGCCAGCAGCTTGGAATGGACAGGGGTATTTGGTGAAGCTTTCTTT
cdr3_aa: CASSLEWTGVFGEAFF

d_call: .
v_call: TRBV6-5
j_call: TRBJ1-2
clone_size: .
cdr3_nt: TGTGCCAGCAGTCAATATCCCTGGACGAGAGATGGCTACACCTTC
cdr3_aa: CASSQYPWTRDGYTF

d_call: .
v_call: TRBV19
j_call: TRBJ2-3
clone_size: .
cdr3_nt: TGTGCCAGTAGTATATGGGGGAGCACAGATACGCAGTATTTT
cdr3_aa: CASSIWGSTDTQYF

d_call: TRBD1
v_call: TRBV5-1
j_call: TRBJ2-6
clone_size: few
cdr3_nt: TGCGCCAGCAGCCCGGGACAGGGGGCGCCTGGGGCCAACGTCCTGACTTTC
cdr3_aa: CASSPGQGAPGANVLTF

d_call: .
v_call: TRBV18
j_call: TRBJ1-5
clone_size: .
cdr3_nt: TGTGCCAGCTCACCGACCCTCAATCAGCCCCAGCATTTT
cdr3_aa: CASSPTLNQPQHF

d_call: .
v_call: TRBV4-1
j_call: TRBJ1-1
clone_size: few
cdr3_nt: TGCGCCAGCAGCCAAGGACCTCTAGGGACTGAAGCTTTCTTT
cdr3_aa: CASSQGPLGTEAFF